Listed here are 12 T cell receptor beta chains from one sample, sequenced in a study of T cell repertoires in cytomegalovirus infection (dated by TCRdb to between 2018 and 2021). Sequencing took place on an Illumina HiSeq 1500. TCRdb trimmed public reads at Q25 via fastp, called clones via MiXCR and kept in-frame beta chains. Here each entry gathers all rows of one CDR3 protein and keeps the most common genes and DNA. The sample table records around 130,000 distinct CDR3 sequences; roughly a quarter of these occur just once. 34% of the sample is held by the ten biggest clonotypes. Their antigens remain unidentified. The sequencing sample was made of PBMCs, sequenced either directly or after in vitro stimulation (not recorded which). The receptors shown here come from a human donor in good health (CMV status not recorded). Some clones in this sample may be carry-over from other donors' samples.

The chain uses TRBV10-3 and TRBJ1-1, with D unresolved. Trimming cost V 7 bases and J 0 bases, with 12 bases left between them. The CDR3 is 14 residues long. CDR1 is ENHRY, CDR2 SYGVKD, per germline. The CDR3 spells CAITSSQLNTEAFF. DNA for the CDR3: TGTGCCATCACCTCCTCTCAGCTGAACACTGAAGCTTTCTTT.

The gene calls are TRBV14 and TRBJ1-1; 10 bases match TRBD1. With V trimmed by 3 bases and J by 0 bases, 10 bases remained unmatched. Germline V CDR1 and CDR2: SGHDN, FVKESK. CDR3 length: 18 residues. The CDR3 reads CASSHPLGQGSLNTEAFF. Written as DNA, the CDR3 is TGTGCCAGCAGCCACCCTTTGGGACAGGGGTCCCTGAACACTGAAGCTTTCTTT.

This clonotype was found many times. The CDR3: CASSLEAAPGYEQYF. CDR3 in DNA: TGTGCCAGCAGCTTAGAGGCGGCACCGGGCTACGAGCAGTACTTC. The chain joins TRBV7-6 to TRBJ2-7; no firm D call. The CDR3 contains 15 residues. The germline V gene encodes CDR1 SGHVS and CDR2 FNYEAQ. V gave up 1 base and J gave up 3 bases, with 13 bases separating them.

The V and J genes are TRBV7-3 and TRBJ2-1; 12 nucleotides line up with TRBD2. The CDR3 runs 15 residues. Germline values: CDR1 SGHTA, CDR2 FQGTGA. With 5 bases clipped from V and 2 bases from J, the junction kept 1 base outside the gene matches. The CDR3 loop reads CASSRLAGAYNEQFF. The CDR3 DNA is TGTGCCAGCAGCCGACTAGCGGGAGCCTACAATGAGCAGTTCTTC.

The chain is built from TRBV2 and TRBJ2-1; 12 nucleotides agree with TRBD2. The germline V gene encodes CDR1 SNHLY and CDR2 FYNNEI. V trimming: 6 bases; J trimming: 2 bases; junction bases outside the gene matches: 8. This CDR3 contains 17 residues. The CDR3 sequence is CASSDRLAGGAYNEQFF. In DNA form, the CDR3 reads TGTGCCAGCAGCGACCGCCTAGCGGGAGGGGCCTACAATGAGCAGTTCTTC.

This chain joins TRBV7-9 and TRBJ2-1, with TRBD2 matching over 7 bases. Germline V CDR1 and CDR2: SEHNR, FQNEAQ (reference sequence). J lost 2 bases, V lost 3 bases, and 7 bases had no gene match. This CDR3 contains 16 residues. CDR3 sequence: CASSLDRLAAYNEQFF. CDR3 coding DNA: TGTGCCAGCAGCTTGGACCGACTAGCCGCCTACAATGAGCAGTTCTTC. Based on the CDR3 plus reference TRBV7-9 and TRBJ2-1, the full variable domain is DTGVSQNPRHKITKRGQNVTFRCDPISEHNRLYWYRQTLGQGPEFLTYFQNEAQLEKSRLLSDRFSAERPKGSFSTLEIQRTEQGDSAMYLCASSLDRLAAYNEQFFGPGTRLTVL.

The chain links TRBV27 to TRBJ2-2; no firm D call. CDR1 is MNHEY, CDR2 SMNVEV, per germline (reference sequence). The germline V and J ends were trimmed by 5 bases and 5 bases, with 9 bases remaining between them. This CDR3 comprises 13 residues. CDR3 sequence: CASSTDSTGELFF. The CDR3 bases are TGTGCCAGCAGTACCGACTCGACCGGGGAGCTGTTTTTT.

This clonotype was counted at least ten times. The rearrangement links TRBV10-3 to TRBJ2-1; a weak D match, TRBD1 (6 bases). The V end lost 5 bases, the J end lost 5 bases, and 13 bases lay between the germline ends. CDR1 and CDR2 (germline): ENHRY, SYGVKD. The CDR3 is made up of 14 amino acids. CDR3 protein: CAISPQQGDNEQFF. In DNA, the CDR3 is TGTGCCATCAGTCCCCAACAGGGAGACAATGAGCAGTTCTTC.

The rearrangement uses TRBV2 and TRBJ1-6; D is possibly TRBD1 (5 bases). Germline V CDR1 and CDR2: SNHLY, FYNNEI. This CDR3 contains 17 residues. Trimming cost V 4 bases and J 9 bases, with 22 bases left between them. The CDR3 here is CASSAGVLQSVPSPLHF. DNA of the CDR3: TGTGCCAGCAGTGCGGGGGTGCTACAATCGGTACCTTCACCCCTCCACTTT.

The chain couples TRBV6-2 or TRBV6-3 to TRBJ2-2; D might be TRBD2 (7 bases). The germline gives CDR1 MNHEY, CDR2 SVGEGT. The CDR3 has 17 amino acids. Trimming took off 6 bases at V and 5 bases at J, with 22 bases between the two ends. The CDR3 here is CASSKQGGSYGTGELFF. CDR3 bases: TGTGCCAGCAGCAAACAGGGCGGGAGTTATGGGACCGGGGAGCTGTTTTTT.

This chain connects TRBV12-3 or TRBV12-4 to TRBJ1-1; TRBD1 is a possible D gene (6 bases). The CDR3 totals 15 residues. V lost 3 bases, J lost 1 base, and 12 bases lay in between. The CDR3 DNA follows: TGTGCCAGCAGTTTTCAGGGGACACCGAACACTGAAGCTTTCTTT. It specifies CASSFQGTPNTEAFF.

V and J are TRBV19 and TRBJ2-5; D is perhaps TRBD1 (5 bases). The CDR3 totals 15 residues. The germline gives CDR1 LNHDA, CDR2 SQIVND (reference sequence). Between the trimmed V and J ends, which lost 4 bases and 4 bases, there was a span of 16 bases. The CDR3 is CASSRWGPAGETQYF. For the CDR3, the DNA is TGTGCCAGTAGTAGGTGGGGCCCGGCCGGAGAGACCCAGTACTTC.